This section outlines one T cell receptor beta chain sequence together with its context. The sample belongs to a study of shared clonotypes between healthy human individuals. About the research overall: Three CD4 naive, three CD4 memory, two CD8 naive and one CD8 memory plate were used per donor.

The CDR3 contains 14 residues. V was clipped by 2 bases and J by 7 bases, with 12 bases between them. CDR1 is SNHLY, CDR2 FYNNEI, per germline. Produced via immunoSEQ multiplex PCR; TCRdb's table is partial and in-frame only. The sample has around 940,000 clones, 60% to 85% seen once; the top ten hold nearly 1.5%. The TCR comes from a man aged 18-30 years in good health. The sequenced sample consisted of memory CD4+ T cells sorted from blood. Noted subset: CD45RA-negative fraction. The chain links TRBV2 to TRBJ1-3, with D unclear. CDR3 in amino acids: CASSESPPPNTIYF. CDR3 sequence (DNA): TGTGCCAGCAGTGAAAGCCCCCCTCCCAACACCATATATTTT.